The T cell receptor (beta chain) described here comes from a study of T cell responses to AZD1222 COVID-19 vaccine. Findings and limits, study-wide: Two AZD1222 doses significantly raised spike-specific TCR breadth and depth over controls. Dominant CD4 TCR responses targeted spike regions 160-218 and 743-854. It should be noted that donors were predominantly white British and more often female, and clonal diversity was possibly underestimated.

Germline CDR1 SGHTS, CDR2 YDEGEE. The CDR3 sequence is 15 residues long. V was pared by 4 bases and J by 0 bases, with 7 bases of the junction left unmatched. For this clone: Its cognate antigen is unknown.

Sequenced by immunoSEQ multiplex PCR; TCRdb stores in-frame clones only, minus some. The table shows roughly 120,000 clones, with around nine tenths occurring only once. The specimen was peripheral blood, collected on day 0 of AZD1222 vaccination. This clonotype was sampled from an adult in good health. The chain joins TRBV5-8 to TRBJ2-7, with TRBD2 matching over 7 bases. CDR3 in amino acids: CASSILAMSSYEQYF. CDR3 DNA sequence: TGTGCCAGCAGCATACTAGCGATGAGCTCCTACGAGCAGTACTTC.